This T cell receptor beta chain was documented in a study of cytomegalovirus exposure and HLA in healthy donors. General study findings and limits: Most TCR sequences showed up rarely, but some public TCRs showed up in many donors.

This CDR3 contains 13 residues. Germline V lookup: CDR1 SEHNR, CDR2 FQNEAQ (reference sequence). The germline V and J ends were trimmed by 8 bases and 3 bases, with 13 bases remaining between them. This PCR relied on a set of 60 Vbeta primers and 13 Jbeta primers. TCRdb keeps only in-frame clones here, not all; method: immunoSEQ multiplex PCR. The data show some 130,000 clones, under 85% seen once. About this clone: The antigen is not known.

The sample consisted of PBMCs. This TCR came from a man younger than 35 in good health and CMV-seronegative. V and J are TRBV7-9 and TRBJ1-1, with no clear D. CDR3 sequence: CASHTSRDTEAFF. For the CDR3, the DNA is TGTGCCAGCCACACTTCCCGGGACACTGAAGCTTTCTTT.